The rows below give T cell receptor beta chains drawn from one sample of a study of blood T cell repertoires in COVID-19. The table came from immunoSEQ multiplex PCR; TCRdb's copy has only in-frame clones and leaves some out. Of about 250,000 clones listed, 65% to 90% are singletons. The sequenced sample was PBMCs or T cells enriched from blood (not recorded which). Receptors originate from a woman between 50 and 59 years old with acute COVID-19. CDR3s include the opening cysteine and the closing phenylalanine or tryptophan. D genes are given only for firm matches. Expanded clones are given a class, and other clones once, few, many or no size at all.

>NA|TRBJ1-2|NA|TRBV2
TGTGCCAGCAGTGACCTACAGGCAGGCTCAAATGGCTACACCTTC
CASSDLQAGSNGYTF
>TRBD1|TRBJ2-7|NA|TRBV7-8
TGTGCCAGCAGCTCAGGGGGCGGGAACGAGCAGTACTTC
CASSSGGGNEQYF
>NA|TRBJ1-5|NA|TRBV7-2
TGTGCCAGCAGCTTAGGAGGTTCCCCCAATCAGCCCCAGCATTTT
CASSLGGSPNQPQHF
>TRBD1|TRBJ1-5|NA|TRBV30
TGTGCCTGGGGGGGGACAGGGAGCAATCAGCCCCAGCATTTT
CAWGGTGSNQPQHF
>NA|TRBJ1-4|NA|TRBV7-2
TGTGCCAGCAGCCTTAAACGCAGAGAAAAACTGTTTTTT
CASSLKRREKLFF
>NA|TRBJ2-7|NA|TRBV19
TGTGCCAGTAGTGCCAAAATTGAGAGCTCCTACGAGCAGTACTTC
CASSAKIESSYEQYF
>TRBD2|TRBJ2-7|NA|TRBV6-5
TGTGCCAGCAGCCTTTCTAGCGGGGGGTCCTACGAGCAGTACTTC
CASSLSSGGSYEQYF
>TRBD1|TRBJ1-1|few|TRBV5-4
TGTGCCGGAGGAGGGGGCATGAACACTGAAGCTTTCTTT
CAGGGGMNTEAFF
>NA|TRBJ1-1|once|TRBV4-1
TGCGCCAGCAGCCAAGTCAGGCCGGAAGGTGAAGCTTTCTTT
CASSQVRPEGEAFF
>TRBD1|TRBJ1-2|NA|TRBV18
TGTGCCAGCTCGGGGACAGCCGCTAACTATGGCTACACCTTC
CASSGTAANYGYTF
>TRBD2|TRBJ2-5|NA|TRBV19
TGTGCCAGTAGTAATCGGGGGGGCAGAGGAGAGACCCAGTACTTC
CASSNRGGRGETQYF
>TRBD1|TRBJ1-5|NA|TRBV7-3
TGTGCCAGCAGCTTAACAGGGGGCGGTCAGCCCCAGCATTTT
CASSLTGGGQPQHF
>TRBD2|TRBJ2-1|NA|TRBV2
TGTGCCAGCAGTGAAGCGCTGGGTCTAGCGGGCCAATACAATGAGCAGTTCTTC
CASSEALGLAGQYNEQFF
>NA|TRBJ1-1|NA|TRBV7-2
TGTGCCAGCAGCGGGGGCATGAACACTGAAGCTTTCTTT
CASSGGMNTEAFF
>TRBD1|TRBJ1-2|NA|TRBV5-1
TGCGCCAGCAGCGCCGGACAGGGTGGGATTTGCACCTTC
CASSAGQGGICTF
>TRBD1|TRBJ1-2|NA|TRBV11-2
TGTGCCAGCAGCTCCACGTCGGACAGGGCTCAGTATGGCTACACCTTC
CASSSTSDRAQYGYTF
>NA|TRBJ2-5|once|TRBV27
TGTGCCGTCCGGTCGCAAGAGGGAGAGACCCAGTACTTC
CAVRSQEGETQYF
>NA|TRBJ1-1|NA|TRBV30
TGTGCCTGGAGTAGGAGATGGGGGCCGAACACTGAAGCTTTCTTT
CAWSRRWGPNTEAFF
>TRBD1|TRBJ1-5|NA|TRBV19
TGTGCCAGTAACTCCCCTCGGACAGGGGGAGGATATCAGCCCCAGCATTTT
CASNSPRTGGGYQPQHF
>NA|TRBJ1-6|few|TRBV3-1/TRBV3-2
TGTGCCAGCAGTCTCGACATAGCCTATAATTCACCCCTCCACTTT
CASSLDIAYNSPLHF
>NA|TRBJ2-7|NA|TRBV4-3
TGCGCCAGCAGCCAAGATCAATGGCTCGAGCAGTACTTC
CASSQDQWLEQYF
>TRBD2|TRBJ2-3|NA|TRBV15
TGTGCCACCAGCAGATTACTAGCGGGGGGGTACTCAGATACGCAGTATTTT
CATSRLLAGGYSDTQYF
>NA|TRBJ2-1|NA|TRBV11-2
TGTGCCAGCAGCGCTAGACAGGATGTCCACAATGAGCAGTTCTTC
CASSARQDVHNEQFF
>NA|TRBJ1-2|NA|TRBV5-1
TGCGCCAGCAGCCCGGGGTCGTTGTATGGCTACACCTTC
CASSPGSLYGYTF
>NA|TRBJ2-7|NA|TRBV11-2
TGTGCCAGCAGTAGATTCATCTCCTACGAGCAGTACTTC
CASSRFISYEQYF
>NA|TRBJ1-1|NA|TRBV2
TGTGCCAGCTTGAACCCGGGACACGATAAGGAAGCTTTCTTT
CASLNPGHDKEAFF
>TRBD1|TRBJ1-2|NA|TRBV28
TGTGCCAGCAGTTTGGGCCAGGGGGTCAACTATGGCTACACCTTC
CASSLGQGVNYGYTF
>TRBD2|TRBJ2-1|NA|TRBV3-1/TRBV3-2
TGTGCCAGCAGCCCCCGGGGGGGAGGGTACAATGAGCAGTTCTTC
CASSPRGGGYNEQFF
>NA|TRBJ1-2|NA|TRBV3-1/TRBV3-2
TGTGCCAGCGGGGGCTCTAACTATGGCTACACCTTC
CASGGSNYGYTF
>NA|TRBJ1-1|NA|TRBV6-5
TGTGCCAGCAGTTCAGCAGGAATTGGGACTGAAGCTTTCTTT
CASSSAGIGTEAFF
>TRBD1|TRBJ1-2|NA|TRBV7-8
TGTGCCAGCAGCTTATCAGGGGGCGTCTATGGCTACACCTTC
CASSLSGGVYGYTF
>NA|TRBJ1-5|once|TRBV6-1
TGTGCCAGCAGTGAACCGCGGACGGGAGCTTATAGCAATCAGCCCCAGCATTTT
CASSEPRTGAYSNQPQHF
>TRBD1|TRBJ1-6|NA|TRBV5-1
TGCGCCAGCAGCTTGGGGCCCACAGGGGGCAATTCACCCCTCCACTTT
CASSLGPTGGNSPLHF
>TRBD2|TRBJ2-5|NA|TRBV29-1
TGCAGCGTTCAGCGGGGGGCTCACCAAGAGACCCAGTACTTC
CSVQRGAHQETQYF
>TRBD2|TRBJ2-5|NA|TRBV2
TGTGCCAGCAGTGAAGATCCCGGGGGGGAGACCCAGTACTTC
CASSEDPGGETQYF
>NA|TRBJ1-1|NA|TRBV30
TGTGCCTGGATCACCACCAGACAGACGAACACTGAAGCTTTCTTT
CAWITTRQTNTEAFF
>NA|TRBJ2-2|NA|TRBV7-8
TGTGCCAGCAGCTTTTACCAGGTGAACACCGGGGAGCTGTTTTTT
CASSFYQVNTGELFF
>NA|TRBJ1-1|NA|TRBV9
TGTGCCAGCAGCGCCAGGGGATGGACTGAAGCTTTCTTT
CASSARGWTEAFF
>NA|TRBJ2-7|NA|TRBV29-1
TGCAGCGTTGGGGGGGTTTACTACGAGCAGTACTTC
CSVGGVYYEQYF
>TRBD1|TRBJ1-2|NA|TRBV19
TGTGCCAGTAGTACTGGACAGGGGGCGGGAGGCTACACCTTC
CASSTGQGAGGYTF
>NA|TRBJ1-1|NA|TRBV4-3
TGCGCCAGCAGCCAAGGGCATACAGGGATCACTGAAGCTTTCTTT
CASSQGHTGITEAFF
>TRBD2|TRBJ2-5|NA|TRBV5-1
TGCGCCAGCAGCCCTCGGGCTAGCGGGGGGGAGACCCAGTACTTC
CASSPRASGGETQYF
>NA|TRBJ2-2|NA|TRBV11-3
TGTGCCAGCAGCGAGCACGGGGAAGCGGCCGGGGAGCTGTTTTTT
CASSEHGEAAGELFF
>NA|TRBJ1-1|many|TRBV30
TGTGCCTGGACCTTCAGAATGAACACTGAAGCTTTCTTT
CAWTFRMNTEAFF
>TRBD2|TRBJ2-7|NA|TRBV5-4
TGTGCCAGCAGCTTGGCGAATAGCGGGGGGGCCTACGAGCAGTACTTC
CASSLANSGGAYEQYF
>TRBD2|TRBJ2-1|NA|TRBV7-7
TGTGCCAGCAGCCTCTCTAGCGGGGGAGCCAATGAGCAGTTCTTC
CASSLSSGGANEQFF
>NA|TRBJ1-1|NA|TRBV30
TGTGCCTGGAGTCACGCTGCGGGGGCCTACACTGAAGCTTTCTTT
CAWSHAAGAYTEAFF
>TRBD1|TRBJ1-6|NA|TRBV9
TGTGCCAGCAGCCCTCTGACAGGGGCTTCACCCCTCCACTTT
CASSPLTGASPLHF